The T cell receptor (beta chain) under discussion was sequenced for a study of CD8+ T cells in alopecia areata listed by TCRdb under 2018. For the study in its entirety: Treated patients were enrolled in an open-label pilot trial of oral tofacitinib, 5 to 10 mg twice daily, for moderate-to-severe alopecia areata. Patients stayed on tofacitinib for 6 to 18 months and then had 6 months of follow-up off drug so that delayed response and recurrence could be assessed. For the treated patients, the SALT score, which quantifies what percentage of scalp surface area is affected, served as the measure of disease severity. To study T cell clonal expansion in alopecia areata, the researchers applied high-throughput TCRbeta sequencing to both the C3H/HeJ mouse model and human patients. On the human side, TCRbeta sequencing was run on scalp tissue and on sorted CD4+ and CD8+ peripheral blood T cells from healthy controls and from alopecia areata patients with either patchy or totalis/universalis disease. Biopsies were taken from tofacitinib-treated patients at baseline and again at 4 and 24 weeks into treatment, and several of those patients also had a later scalp biopsy. Clonality in the scalp was compared among normal scalp (n=4), patchy alopecia areata scalp (n=8), and alopecia totalis/universalis scalp (n=8). RNA was extracted with the PAXgene miRNA kit for fixed scalp, the miRNeasy kit for PBMCs, and the RNeasy kit for mouse skin. TCRbeta CDR3 regions were amplified by immunoSEQ multiplex PCR with 35 Vbeta forward and 13 Jbeta reverse primers. Overall study results and their limits: Shared TCR sequences between patients were less evident than in mice, which may be partly attributable to HLA diversity in the patient population. Resident alphabeta T cells in normal human skin are also sequenced, complicating scalp TCR repertoire analysis, unlike mouse skin dominated by gammadelta T cells. With tofacitinib, both scalp clonality and the number of expanded CD8+ clones among the top 100 scalp clones went down significantly. Compared with normal scalp, lesional scalp had higher clonality and more expanded CD8+ clones, particularly in alopecia totalis/universalis, a pattern that suggests antigenic drive. Many expanded lesional clones were found to persist in scalp and blood during tofacitinib treatment, and relapse after treatment cessation may be partly explained by this persistence. Because the treated cohort was small and had just a single nonresponder, larger studies are needed to establish links between baseline CD8+ expansion and response.

Library construction relied on the immunoSEQ multiplex PCR assay. RNA was extracted from all samples and reverse transcribed into cDNA, which served as template for TCR sequencing. SuperScript III was used for first-strand cDNA synthesis, primed with a 2:1 mix of oligo-dT and random hexamers. A synthetic immune receptor repertoire was used to assess amplification bias, and residual bias was removed computationally. Regarding the original processing steps: Raw reads were preprocessed for error removal, and CDR3 was defined according to IMGT conventions as running from the conserved cysteine to phenylalanine. Clonality was calculated as 1 minus Shannon entropy normalized by log2 of the number of productive unique TCRs. CD4 or CD8 identity of scalp clones was inferred by cross-referencing scalp TCRbeta sequences with sorted blood CD4 and CD8 repertoires. TCRdb re-hosts the immuneACCESS table, in-frame sequences only. Its copies lack some clones; in the studies checked, an unresolved V gene accounts for under half of them, and the cause for the rest is not known. V and J calls and clone size follow that table, whereas D and trimming were derived from the DNA. Counted in this sample were 150,000 to 200,000 clones; roughly 70% of them appeared once. The ten biggest clones cover about 1.3% of the sample.

On this clone: There is no known antigen for this receptor. Within one base of it there is no much larger clone, and no base qualities were kept.

This specimen's treatment or condition label, per the study, means: oral pan-JAK inhibitor, 5-10 mg twice daily. Peripheral blood and lesional scalp punch biopsies were obtained from patients with alopecia areata. PBMCs were separated by density centrifugation and stained for CD3, CD4 and CD8, after which CD4+ and CD8+ T cells were sorted on a FACSAria. Sequences were derived from CD4+ T cells sorted from blood, sampled around week 49, from a patient treated with tofacitinib. This TCR derives from a human donor with alopecia areata.

The nucleotide sequence reads TGTGCCAGCAGTTCCACGGGACAGCATAATTCACCCCTCCACTTT. Its protein product is CASSSTGQHNSPLHF. The V gene is TRBV7-2 and the J gene is TRBJ1-6, with 7 bases matching TRBD1. The CDR3, from cysteine to phenylalanine, totals 15 residues. The kept DNA is CDR3 alone, 45 bases in frame from the first base. V ends up 6 bases short and J 5 bases short, with an unmatched junction base count of 7. From a lookup of the germline V gene, CDR1 and CDR2 are SGHTA and FQGNSA. Supplemented by the reference TRBV7-2 and TRBJ1-6 proteins around the CDR3, the complete variable domain is GAGVSQSPSNKVTEKGKDVELRCDPISGHTALYWYRQSLGQGLEFLIYFQGNSAPDKSGLPSDRFSAERTGGSVSTLTIQRTQQEDSAVYLCASSSTGQHNSPLHFGNGTRLTVT.